The rows below give T cell receptor beta chains drawn from one sample of a study of blood T cell repertoires in COVID-19. Clones were read by immunoSEQ multiplex PCR, and TCRdb kept only the in-frame ones, dropping some. This table holds about 120,000 clones, 75% to 90% found once. Source material: peripheral blood. These TCRs come from a man between 70 and 80 years old with active or convalescent COVID-19. Both conserved end residues are part of each CDR3. The order of the fields is CDR3 length, D gene, clone size, V gene, J gene, CDR3 DNA, CDR3 protein. The D gene is left open where the match is weak. Not all rows give a size; the values are once, few, many and, for expanded clones, a class.

>15|-|-|TRBV5-1|TRBJ1-1
TGCGCCAGCAGCTTGGAAACAGGAAAAAACACTGAAGCTTTCTTT
CASSLETGKNTEAFF
>14|-|-|TRBV7-2|TRBJ1-1
TGTGCCAGCAGCTTAGCTGTATTGAACACTGAAGCTTTCTTT
CASSLAVLNTEAFF
>16|TRBD1|-|TRBV7-2|TRBJ2-3
TGTGCCAGCAGCTTACCCGGGACAGGGGGGGCGGATACGCAGTATTTT
CASSLPGTGGADTQYF
>16|-|-|TRBV18|TRBJ2-3
TGTGCCAGCTCACCACTTGGCGGAACTAGCACAGATACGCAGTATTTT
CASSPLGGTSTDTQYF
>11|-|-|TRBV27|TRBJ2-1
TGTGCCAGCAGTCTCTTCAATGAGCAGTTCTTC
CASSLFNEQFF
>15|-|once|TRBV18|TRBJ1-5
TGTGCCAGCTCAACAGGGCCCAAAACTCATCAGCCCCAGCATTTT
CASSTGPKTHQPQHF
>19|-|-|TRBV12-5|TRBJ2-1
TGTGCTAGTGGTTTGGGACAGGCCCTTCAGCGGAGCTCCTACAATGAGCAGTTCTTC
CASGLGQALQRSSYNEQFF
>18|TRBD2|few|TRBV5-1|TRBJ2-6
TGCGCCAGCAGCTTCTCTAGCGGGGCTAACTCTGGGGCCAACGTCCTGACTTTC
CASSFSSGANSGANVLTF
>11|-|few|TRBV2|TRBJ1-1
TGTGCCAGCAGTCTTAACACTGAAGCTTTCTTT
CASSLNTEAFF
>17|-|-|TRBV3-1/TRBV3-2|TRBJ2-7
TGTGCCAGCAGCCAAGTGGCCCCGGGAGACCTCTCCTACGAGCAGTACTTC
CASSQVAPGDLSYEQYF
>15|-|-|TRBV3-1/TRBV3-2|TRBJ2-5
TGTGCCAGCAGCCAAGATACTCGGAGCCAAGAGACCCAGTACTTC
CASSQDTRSQETQYF
>14|TRBD1|-|TRBV5-1|TRBJ1-2
TGCGCCAGCAGCACCGGACAGGGGATCTATGGCTACACCTTC
CASSTGQGIYGYTF
>16|-|-|TRBV12-2|TRBJ1-1
TGTGCAAGTCGCTCCGTTAGGGGGACAGGGGGCACTGAAGCTTTCTTT
CASRSVRGTGGTEAFF
>14|-|-|TRBV3-1/TRBV3-2|TRBJ2-5
TGTGCCAGCAGCCAAGCGGCTAGTCAAGAGACCCAGTACTTC
CASSQAASQETQYF
>17|TRBD1|-|TRBV4-2|TRBJ2-5
TGTGCCAGCAGCCTGGGCCCCGGGACAGGGGGTCCCGAGACCCAGTACTTC
CASSLGPGTGGPETQYF
>15|-|-|TRBV6-5|TRBJ1-2
TGTGCCAGCAGGCCCGCCGGGGGGGGCGACTATGGCTACACCTTC
CASRPAGGGDYGYTF
>14|-|-|TRBV11-2|TRBJ2-2
TGTGCCAGCAGCTCCAATAGGAACACCGGGGAGCTGTTTTTT
CASSSNRNTGELFF
>15|TRBD2|few|TRBV5-1|TRBJ2-1
TGCGCCAGCAGCCCCGGGGTAGCGGGAGGGCCCGGTGAGTTCTTC
CASSPGVAGGPGEFF
>16|-|-|TRBV24-1|TRBJ2-1
TGTGCCACCAGTGATTATGAGGGACCAGGGGCCAATGAGCAGTTCTTC
CATSDYEGPGANEQFF
>18|-|-|TRBV19|TRBJ2-2
TGTGCCAGTAGTATAGATTCGCCCACCCAAACTAACACCGGGGAGCTGTTTTTT
CASSIDSPTQTNTGELFF
>20|-|-|TRBV23-1|TRBJ1-5
TGCGCCAGCAGTCAATCTCCCCCGAGGTCGGATTCAATGAGCAATCAGCCCCAGCATTTT
CASSQSPPRSDSMSNQPQHF
>17|-|-|TRBV18|TRBJ2-7
TGTGCCAGCTCACCCCAAGTAGGCCGGGACACCACCTACGAGCAGTACTTC
CASSPQVGRDTTYEQYF
>12|-|-|TRBV19|TRBJ1-2
TGTGCCAGTAGTATAGGGAGGAAGGGCTACACCTTC
CASSIGRKGYTF
>16|-|once|TRBV27|TRBJ1-1
TGTGCCAGCAGTTTAGGGTGGCAGGGGCGCCTGGCTGAAGCTTTCTTT
CASSLGWQGRLAEAFF
>15|TRBD1|-|TRBV27|TRBJ1-5
TGTGCCAGCAAGGACAGGGACTATAGCAATCAGCCCCAGCATTTT
CASKDRDYSNQPQHF
>16|-|-|TRBV10-3|TRBJ2-7
TGTGCCATCAGTGGCTCGAGGGCAGGGGCGTCCTACGAGCAGTACTTC
CAISGSRAGASYEQYF
>15|-|-|TRBV5-1|TRBJ2-7
TGCGCCAGCAGCTTGGGTGGGGCCTATAGATACGAGCAGTACTTC
CASSLGGAYRYEQYF
>14|TRBD2|-|TRBV28|TRBJ2-1
TGTGCCAGCAGCCCGGCTAGCGGGAGCAATGAGCAGTTCTTC
CASSPASGSNEQFF
>14|TRBD1|-|TRBV6-5|TRBJ1-5
TGTGCCAGCAGTTACGACAGGGTCAGTCAGCCCCAGCATTTT
CASSYDRVSQPQHF
>15|-|-|TRBV19|TRBJ1-1
TGTGCCAGTAGTATAGTTAGCGGCCGAGCCTCTGAAGCTTTCTTT
CASSIVSGRASEAFF
>15|-|-|TRBV6-5|TRBJ2-1
TGTGCCAGCAGTTTCTCTACTCAGGGGTACAATGAGCAGTTCTTC
CASSFSTQGYNEQFF
>17|TRBD1|-|TRBV2|TRBJ2-1
TGTGCCAGCAGTCCCCCCCCTGGGACAGGAACCTACAATGAGCAGTTCTTC
CASSPPPGTGTYNEQFF
>16|-|-|TRBV10-2|TRBJ1-3
TGCGCCAGCAGTGACCCTCAGGGACACTCTGGAAACACCATATATTTT
CASSDPQGHSGNTIYF
>16|TRBD2|-|TRBV10-3|TRBJ2-5
TGTGCCATCAGTGGCGGTTCTGGGGGGGGCCAAGAGACCCAGTACTTC
CAISGGSGGGQETQYF
>14|-|-|TRBV5-6|TRBJ2-5
TGTGCCAGCAGCTTGCCGGGGTCCCCAGCGACCCAGTACTTC
CASSLPGSPATQYF
>13|-|few|TRBV29-1|TRBJ1-3
TGCAGCGTTCTGACAGGCGTTGGAAACACCATATATTTT
CSVLTGVGNTIYF
>13|-|once|TRBV5-6|TRBJ2-2
TGTGCCACCCGGAGGGCGAACACCGGGGAGCTGTTTTTT
CATRRANTGELFF
>15|-|once|TRBV7-6|TRBJ2-1
TGTGCCAGCAGCTTAACGACTAGTAGGAACAATGAGCAGTTCTTC
CASSLTTSRNNEQFF
>16|TRBD1|-|TRBV27|TRBJ2-7
TGTGCCAGCAGTGAGGACAGGGGGTTGAAGCTCTACGAGCAGTACTTC
CASSEDRGLKLYEQYF
>15|-|-|TRBV7-9|TRBJ1-1
TGTGCCAGCAGCTTCGGACAGTACGAGAACACTGAAGCTTTCTTT
CASSFGQYENTEAFF
>15|-|-|TRBV3-1/TRBV3-2|TRBJ1-4
TGTGCCAGCAGCCAAGAAGCCCCAACTAATGAAAAACTGTTTTTT
CASSQEAPTNEKLFF